These 9 T cell receptor beta chains share one sample of origin, sequenced in a study of blood T cell repertoires in COVID-19. The data were produced by immunoSEQ multiplex PCR, yet TCRdb's version contains in-frame clones alone and is incomplete. The table includes approximately 270,000 clones, about 90% detected once. Sequencing was done on a sample of PBMCs or T cells enriched from blood (not recorded which). The receptors stem from a human donor in a cohort exposed to, infected with or recovered from COVID-19 (not recorded which). The donor label of this sample is uncertain.

The rearrangement links TRBV18 to TRBJ2-5, with a tentative D call TRBD2 (5 bases). Germline V gives CDR1 KGHSH, CDR2 LQKENI. This CDR3 has 14 residues. Trimming removed 3 bases at V and 1 base at J, with 9 bases between. This CDR3 reads CASSPEGTQETQYF. The DNA for the CDR3 is TGTGCCAGCTCACCCGAGGGAACCCAAGAGACCCAGTACTTC.

The V call is TRBV29-1, the J call TRBJ1-2, with D tentatively TRBD1 (5 bases). Between the trimmed V and J ends, which lost 7 bases and 8 bases, there was a span of 14 bases. This CDR3 has 11 amino acids. Germline CDR1 reads SQVTM; CDR2 reads ANQGSEA. CDR3 loop: CSAEQASGYTF. The CDR3 bases are TGCAGCGCGGAACAGGCAAGCGGCTACACCTTC.

This chain links TRBV5-1 with TRBJ1-4; D might be TRBD1 (6 bases). CDR1 is SGHRS, CDR2 YFSETQ, per germline. The CDR3 contains 15 residues. The V gene lost 0 bases and the J gene lost 2 bases, with 8 bases spanning the gap. This CDR3 is CASSLVQGTNEKLFF. In DNA, the CDR3 is TGCGCCAGCAGCTTGGTGCAGGGGACTAATGAAAAACTGTTTTTT.

V gene TRBV5-5 combines with J gene TRBJ1-1; no clear D gene. Trimming took 0 bases from V and 1 from J, leaving 4 bases between them. Germline CDR1 and CDR2: SGHKS and YYEKEE (reference sequence). The CDR3 covers 13 residues. CDR3: CASSLGPNTEAFF. The CDR3, as DNA: TGTGCCAGCAGCTTGGGGCCGAACACTGAAGCTTTCTTT.

This clone was found a few times. The CDR3 bases are TGTGCCAGCAGTTTAGCCCAGGGGGGTGCGGATACGCAGTATTTT. It is translated as CASSLAQGGADTQYF. The chain links TRBV27 to TRBJ2-3; D is perhaps TRBD1 (7 bases). V was cut by 2 bases and J by 6 bases, with 15 bases left in between. This CDR3 has 15 residues. Looked up from germline, CDR1 is MNHEY and CDR2 is SMNVEV (reference sequence).

This clone occurred once. The chain recombines TRBV14 with TRBJ1-5; no firm D call. The CDR3 is 14 amino acids. V was cut by 1 base and J by 3 bases, with 7 bases left in between. Germline loops: CDR1 SGHDN, CDR2 FVKESK. Written as DNA, the CDR3 is TGTGCCAGCAGCCAAGCGGACTTCAATCAGCCCCAGCATTTT. This translates into CASSQADFNQPQHF.

The chain uses TRBV19 and TRBJ2-3; 9 nucleotides match TRBD2. The CDR3 spans 16 residues. V was pared by 3 bases and J by 1 base, with 5 bases of the junction left unmatched. Germline lookup yields CDR1 LNHDA and CDR2 SQIVND (reference sequence). The CDR3 nucleotides are TGTGCCAGTAGTATCCTTATAGCGGGAGGCACAGATACGCAGTATTTT. Translating gives CASSILIAGGTDTQYF.

The rearrangement uses TRBV11-3 and TRBJ1-1; D gene unclear. Germline lookup yields CDR1 SGHNT and CDR2 YENEEA. With 3 bases removed from V and 1 base from J, the gap between germline ends came to 6 bases. The CDR3 is 13 residues long. CDR3 residues: CASSFGENTEAFF. The CDR3 DNA reads as TGTGCCAGCAGCTTCGGGGAGAACACTGAAGCTTTCTTT. The full variable domain, rest sourced from reference TRBV11-3 and TRBJ1-1, is EAGVVQSPRYKIIEKKQPVAFWCNPISGHNTLYWYLQNLGQGPELLIRYENEEAVDDSQLPKDRFSAERLKGVDSTLKIQPAELGDSAVYLCASSFGENTEAFFGQGTRLTVV.

The genes are TRBV24-1 and TRBJ2-3; TRBD2 agrees at 10 bases. The V and J ends lost 3 bases and 4 bases, in that order; junction bases with no gene match: 3. Germline lookup yields CDR1 KGHDR and CDR2 SFDVKD. This CDR3 region has 15 residues. The chain's CDR3 is CATSDEAGGSDTQYF. The CDR3 region has the DNA TGTGCCACCAGTGATGAAGCGGGGGGGTCAGATACGCAGTATTTT.